This TCR beta chain emerged from a study of CD8 T cells in Susac syndrome. The sequenced target, TCR beta, came from blood CD8+ and CD4+ T cells. V was clipped by 2 bases and J by 4 bases, with 10 bases between them. Per the germline V gene, CDR1 is LNHNV and CDR2 is YYDKDF (reference sequence). This CDR3 is built from 14 residues. With random hexamers, reverse transcription was performed on roughly 0.45 to 1 ug of RNA. An immunoSEQ multiplex PCR amplified TCR beta CDR3 over 54 Vbeta and 13 Jbeta. Each CDR3 protein gets one entry after TCRdb re-called the immunoSEQ multiplex PCR reads with MiXCR. The sample carries 250,000 to 300,000 distinct CDR3 sequences, about 85% recorded once.

The receptor comes from a human donor with multiple sclerosis. Sequenced: CD8+ T cells from PBMCs. The chain combines TRBV15 with TRBJ2-3; no reliable D call. CDR3 in DNA: TGTGCCACCAGCAGATCAGTTGGGTCAGATACGCAGTATTTT. It codes for CATSRSVGSDTQYF.